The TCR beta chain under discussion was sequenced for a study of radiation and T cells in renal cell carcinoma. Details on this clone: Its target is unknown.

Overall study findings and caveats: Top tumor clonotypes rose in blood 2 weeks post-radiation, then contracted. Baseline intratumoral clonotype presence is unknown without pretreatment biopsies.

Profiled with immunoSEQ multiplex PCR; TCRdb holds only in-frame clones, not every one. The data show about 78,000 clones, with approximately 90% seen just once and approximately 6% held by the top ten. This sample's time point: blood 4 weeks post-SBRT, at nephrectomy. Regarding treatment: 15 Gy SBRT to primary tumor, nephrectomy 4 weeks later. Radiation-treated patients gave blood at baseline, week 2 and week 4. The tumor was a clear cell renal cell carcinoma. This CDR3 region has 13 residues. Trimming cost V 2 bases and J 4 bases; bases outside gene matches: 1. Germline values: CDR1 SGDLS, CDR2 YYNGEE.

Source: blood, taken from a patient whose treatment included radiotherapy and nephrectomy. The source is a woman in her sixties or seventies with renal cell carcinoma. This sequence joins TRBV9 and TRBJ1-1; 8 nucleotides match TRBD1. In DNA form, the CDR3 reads TGTGCCAGCAGCGTGACAGGGGCCACTGAAGCTTTCTTT. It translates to CASSVTGATEAFF.